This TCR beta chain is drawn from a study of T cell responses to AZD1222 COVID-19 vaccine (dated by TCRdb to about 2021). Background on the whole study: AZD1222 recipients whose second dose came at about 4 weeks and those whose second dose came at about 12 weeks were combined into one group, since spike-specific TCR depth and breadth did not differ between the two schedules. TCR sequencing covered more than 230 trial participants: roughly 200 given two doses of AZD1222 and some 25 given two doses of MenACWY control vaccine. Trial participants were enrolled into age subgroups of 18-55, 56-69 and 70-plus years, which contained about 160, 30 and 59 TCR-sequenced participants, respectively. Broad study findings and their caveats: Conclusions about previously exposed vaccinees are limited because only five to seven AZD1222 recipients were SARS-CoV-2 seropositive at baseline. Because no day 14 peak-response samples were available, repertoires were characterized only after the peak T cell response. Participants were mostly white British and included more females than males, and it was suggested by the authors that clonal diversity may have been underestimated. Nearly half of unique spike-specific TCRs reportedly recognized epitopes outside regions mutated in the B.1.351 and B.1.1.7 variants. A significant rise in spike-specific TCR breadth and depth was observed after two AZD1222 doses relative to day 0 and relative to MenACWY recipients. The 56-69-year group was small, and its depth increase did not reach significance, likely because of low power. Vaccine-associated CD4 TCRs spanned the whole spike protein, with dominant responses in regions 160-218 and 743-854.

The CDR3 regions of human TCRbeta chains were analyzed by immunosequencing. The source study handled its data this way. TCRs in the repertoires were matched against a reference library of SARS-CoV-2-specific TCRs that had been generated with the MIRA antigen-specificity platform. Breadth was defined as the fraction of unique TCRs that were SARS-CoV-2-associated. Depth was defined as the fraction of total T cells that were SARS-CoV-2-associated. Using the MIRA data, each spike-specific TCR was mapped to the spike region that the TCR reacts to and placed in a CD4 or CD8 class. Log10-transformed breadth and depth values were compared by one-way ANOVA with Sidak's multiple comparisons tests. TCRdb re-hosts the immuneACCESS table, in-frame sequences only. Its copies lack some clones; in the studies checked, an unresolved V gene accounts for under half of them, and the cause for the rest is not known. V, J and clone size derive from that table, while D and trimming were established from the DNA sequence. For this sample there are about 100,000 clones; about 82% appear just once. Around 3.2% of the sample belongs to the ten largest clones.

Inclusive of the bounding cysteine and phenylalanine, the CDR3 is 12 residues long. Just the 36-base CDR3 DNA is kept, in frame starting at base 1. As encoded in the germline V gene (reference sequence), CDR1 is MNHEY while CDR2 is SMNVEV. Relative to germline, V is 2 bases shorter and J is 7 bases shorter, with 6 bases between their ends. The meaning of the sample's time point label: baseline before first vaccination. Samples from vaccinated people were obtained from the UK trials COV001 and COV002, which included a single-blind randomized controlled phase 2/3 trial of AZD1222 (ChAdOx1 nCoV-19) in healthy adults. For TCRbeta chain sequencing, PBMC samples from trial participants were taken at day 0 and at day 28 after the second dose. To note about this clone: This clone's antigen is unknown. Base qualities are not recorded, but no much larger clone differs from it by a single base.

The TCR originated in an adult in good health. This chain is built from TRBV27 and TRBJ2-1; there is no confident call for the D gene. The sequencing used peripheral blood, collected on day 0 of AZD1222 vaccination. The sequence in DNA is TGTGCCAGCAGTTTACTAGGAAATGAGCAGTTCTTC. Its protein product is CASSLLGNEQFF.